These T cell receptor beta chains were read from a single sample in a study of quantifying T cell responses using KT2 cells. TCRdb redid the calling of the UMI-ligation and nested PCR reads with MiXCR, one entry per CDR3 protein. Of tens of thousands of distinct CDR3 sequences listed, around 12% are singletons. The sequencing input was PBMCs spiked with cells of the T cell clone KT2. Receptors were obtained from a human donor. The CDR3 runs from the conserved cysteine through the conserved F or W. A D gene is named only where the DNA matches it firmly. Clone size appears in some rows only: once, few, many, or a class for an expanded clone.

v_gene	d_gene	abundance	j_gene	CDR3aa	CDR3nt
TRBV18	-	many	TRBJ2-3	CASSPSLNIDTQYF	TGTGCCAGCTCACCCTCCCTGAATATAGATACGCAGTATTTT
TRBV6-1	TRBD1	many	TRBJ1-5	CASSDVQGAQPQHF	TGTGCCAGCAGTGATGTACAGGGGGCTCAGCCCCAGCATTTT
TRBV11-2	-	few	TRBJ1-6	CASSLIGGTEFALNSPLHF	TGTGCCAGCAGCTTAATTGGCGGGACGGAATTCGCTCTTAATTCACCCCTCCACTTT
TRBV6-6	-	-	TRBJ1-5	CASSPVNNQPQHF	TGTGCCAGCAGTCCCGTTAATAATCAGCCCCAGCATTTT
TRBV12-3/TRBV12-4	-	many	TRBJ2-5	CASQGETQYF	TGTGCCAGCCAAGGAGAGACCCAGTACTTC
TRBV7-9	-	many	TRBJ2-7	CASSEVGNEQYF	TGTGCCAGCAGCGAGGTGGGGAACGAGCAGTACTTC
TRBV28	TRBD1	few	TRBJ2-6	CASSSPFGPPGQTYSGANVLTF	TGTGCCAGCAGCTCCCCCTTCGGTCCCCCGGGACAGACTTACTCTGGGGCCAACGTCCTGACTTTC
TRBV7-8	-	-	TRBJ2-1	CASSLAGDPHNEQFF	TGTGCCAGCAGCTTAGCAGGGGACCCCCACAATGAGCAGTTCTTC
TRBV2	-	few	TRBJ1-5	CASSVLPQPQHF	TGTGCCAGCAGTGTTCTCCCTCAGCCCCAGCATTTT
TRBV6-5	TRBD1	many	TRBJ1-2	CASSHGTGEIANYGYTF	TGTGCCAGCAGCCACGGGACAGGGGAAATAGCTAACTATGGCTACACCTTC
TRBV20-1	-	many	TRBJ1-1	CSARRKTGMNTEAFF	TGCAGTGCTAGACGCAAGACAGGTATGAACACTGAAGCTTTCTTT
TRBV7-3	-	once	TRBJ2-5	CASSYRSQETQYF	TGTGCCAGCAGCTACCGGTCGCAAGAGACCCAGTACTTC
TRBV7-2	-	few	TRBJ1-6	CASSLGGPGTGSPLHF	TGTGCCAGCAGCTTAGGTGGTCCAGGGACGGGTTCACCCCTCCACTTT
TRBV6-5	-	few	TRBJ2-1	CASRTGLGRGEQFF	TGTGCCAGCCGAACAGGGTTGGGACGTGGAGAGCAGTTCTTC
TRBV7-2	-	-	TRBJ2-2	CASSLGHFTGELFF	TGTGCCAGCAGCCTAGGACACTTCACCGGGGAGCTGTTTTTT
TRBV27	TRBD2	-	TRBJ2-1	CASSLRQLAGGRNEQFF	TGTGCCAGCAGTTTGCGGCAACTAGCGGGGGGGCGCAATGAGCAGTTCTTC
TRBV5-4	-	many	TRBJ2-7	CASSLGGTYEQYF	TGTGCCAGCAGCTTGGGGGGGACCTACGAGCAGTACTTC
TRBV12-3/TRBV12-4	-	-	TRBJ2-7	CASLHEYEQYF	TGTGCCAGTCTTCATGAATACGAGCAGTACTTC
TRBV10-3	TRBD1	-	TRBJ1-2	CAISESEGAHGYTF	TGTGCCATCAGTGAGTCGGAGGGGGCGCATGGCTACACCTTC
TRBV18	TRBD1	-	TRBJ2-7	CASSPTGERDEQYF	TGTGCCAGCTCACCCACAGGGGAAAGGGACGAGCAGTACTTC
TRBV7-3	-	few	TRBJ2-3	CASSSGPGVRQYF	TGTGCCAGCAGCTCCGGACCAGGCGTGAGGCAGTATTTT
TRBV12-3/TRBV12-4	TRBD2	few	TRBJ2-7	CASSSPTSGRGYEQYF	TGTGCCAGCAGTTCTCCGACTAGCGGGAGGGGATACGAGCAGTACTTC
TRBV7-3	TRBD2	-	TRBJ2-3	CASSLTLAGGTDTQYF	TGTGCCAGCAGCTTAACGCTAGCGGGGGGAACAGATACGCAGTATTTT
TRBV5-6	TRBD1	-	TRBJ2-6	CASSSWTGNAGANVLTF	TGTGCCAGCAGCTCCTGGACAGGGAATGCTGGGGCCAACGTCCTGACTTTC
TRBV27	-	-	TRBJ2-3	CASSPQWAGLSTDTQYF	TGTGCCAGCAGCCCCCAATGGGCAGGCCTAAGCACAGATACGCAGTATTTT
TRBV6-5	-	-	TRBJ1-4	CASSYGVSHNEKLFF	TGTGCCAGCAGTTACGGGGTCAGCCATAATGAAAAACTGTTTTTT
TRBV20-1	TRBD2	medium-sized	TRBJ2-5	CSARGLAGGSFQETQYF	TGCAGTGCTAGAGGCCTAGCGGGAGGGAGCTTCCAAGAGACCCAGTACTTC
TRBV3-1	TRBD1	-	TRBJ1-5	CASSQGLGGGGNQPQHF	TGTGCCAGCAGCCAAGGGCTTGGAGGGGGCGGCAATCAGCCCCAGCATTTT
TRBV5-1	TRBD1	-	TRBJ1-5	CASSPGTGAPNQPQHF	TGCGCCAGCAGCCCAGGGACAGGGGCCCCGAATCAGCCCCAGCATTTT
TRBV6-6	TRBD1	few	TRBJ2-7	CASRTGTGDEQYF	TGTGCCAGCAGAACCGGGACAGGGGACGAGCAGTACTTC
TRBV5-8	-	many	TRBJ1-1	CASSLGPGSPSTEAFF	TGTGCCAGCAGCTTGGGACCCGGCTCCCCCTCCACTGAAGCTTTCTTT
TRBV10-2	-	few	TRBJ1-2	CASSEGDLGDGYTF	TGCGCCAGCAGTGAAGGGGACCTAGGGGATGGCTACACCTTC
TRBV7-8	TRBD1	many	TRBJ1-5	CASSFLPDRGLQPQHF	TGTGCCAGCAGCTTCCTGCCGGACAGGGGGCTCCAGCCCCAGCATTTT
TRBV9	TRBD2	-	TRBJ2-1	CASSVAGVAGSSYNEQFF	TGTGCCAGCAGCGTAGCGGGAGTAGCGGGGAGCTCCTACAATGAGCAGTTCTTC
TRBV11-1	-	-	TRBJ2-7	CASSFFSSDEQYF	TGTGCCAGCAGCTTCTTTTCTTCGGACGAGCAGTACTTC
TRBV5-1	-	-	TRBJ2-7	CASHGGPTYEQYF	TGCGCCAGCCACGGGGGGCCCACCTACGAGCAGTACTTC
TRBV12-3/TRBV12-4	-	many	TRBJ1-1	CASSLGVNTEAFF	TGTGCCAGCAGTTTAGGAGTGAACACTGAAGCTTTCTTT
TRBV9	TRBD1	few	TRBJ2-7	CASSVGSGTGITYEQYF	TGTGCCAGCAGCGTAGGCTCCGGGACAGGGATTACCTACGAGCAGTACTTC
TRBV20-1	TRBD2	many	TRBJ2-1	CSARGTSDNEQFF	TGCAGTGCTAGAGGGACTAGCGACAATGAGCAGTTCTTC
TRBV4-3	TRBD2	-	TRBJ2-6	CASSQETSGSGANVLTF	TGCGCCAGCAGCCAAGAAACTAGCGGCTCTGGGGCCAACGTCCTGACTTTC
TRBV6-2/TRBV6-3	TRBD1	many	TRBJ2-3	CASSQTGASDTQYF	TGTGCCAGCAGCCAGACAGGGGCCTCAGATACGCAGTATTTT
TRBV20-1	TRBD2	many	TRBJ2-1	CSERASGRNEQFF	TGCAGTGAACGGGCTAGCGGGAGGAATGAGCAGTTCTTC
TRBV11-2	-	few	TRBJ1-5	CASSLHENRPQHF	TGTGCCAGCAGCTTACATGAGAATCGGCCCCAGCATTTT
TRBV30	TRBD2	-	TRBJ2-5	CAWSEGLAGGLGETQYF	TGTGCCTGGAGTGAGGGACTAGCGGGAGGGCTGGGAGAGACCCAGTACTTC
TRBV9	-	many	TRBJ1-1	CASSVDGAEAFF	TGTGCCAGCAGCGTAGATGGGGCTGAAGCTTTCTTT
TRBV25-1	-	few	TRBJ1-2	CASSAGRIYGYTF	TGTGCCAGCAGTGCAGGCAGGATCTATGGCTACACCTTC
TRBV5-1	-	many	TRBJ2-1	CASSLPGQRSYNEQFF	TGCGCCAGCAGCCTCCCGGGGCAACGCTCCTACAATGAGCAGTTCTTC
TRBV24-1	-	-	TRBJ1-3	CATSGHQKADTIYF	TGTGCCACGTCGGGACACCAAAAAGCGGACACCATATATTTT
TRBV7-8	-	-	TRBJ1-6	CASSLDRTNSPLHF	TGTGCCAGCAGCTTAGACAGAACCAATTCACCCCTCCACTTT
TRBV12-3/TRBV12-4	TRBD2	-	TRBJ2-3	CASKRRQRGVTSTDTQYF	TGTGCCAGCAAGAGGAGGCAGCGGGGGGTGACTAGCACAGATACGCAGTATTTT
TRBV20-1	-	-	TRBJ2-1	CSARDLLSSYNEQFF	TGCAGTGCTAGAGATCTGTTGAGCTCCTACAATGAGCAGTTCTTC
TRBV5-4	-	few	TRBJ2-1	CASSKGWDNEQFF	TGTGCCAGCAGCAAAGGATGGGACAATGAGCAGTTCTTC
TRBV7-9	TRBD1	-	TRBJ2-2	CASSSTGQRRAELFF	TGTGCCAGCAGCTCAACGGGACAGCGTAGGGCGGAGCTGTTTTTT
TRBV6-6	-	few	TRBJ2-1	CASGPGLHNEQFF	TGTGCCAGCGGACCCGGGCTCCACAATGAGCAGTTCTTC
TRBV9	TRBD2	-	TRBJ2-3	CASSGRGSSGGRTDTQYF	TGTGCCAGCAGCGGACGAGGGTCTAGCGGGGGGCGCACAGATACGCAGTATTTT